This T cell receptor beta chain was captured in a study of early T cells in non-severe SARS-CoV-2 infection. Study as a whole: Sequencing input comprised bulk RNA from unsorted whole blood; chain pairing was not available.

Trimming cost V 6 bases and J 3 bases; bases outside gene matches: 11. The CDR3 runs 16 residues. Unique molecular identifiers (one per individual cDNA molecule) were attached. TCRdb called the 5' RACE reads again in MiXCR, with one record for every CDR3 protein. The table has tens of thousands of distinct CDR3 sequences, under 15% seen once. This clonotype was counted between two and nine times. The sequence was obtained from an adult who was a healthcare worker with PCR-confirmed SARS-CoV-2 infection or an uninfected control (not recorded which). The source material was whole blood, sampled at baseline. V and J are TRBV12-3 or TRBV12-4 and TRBJ2-7; the match to TRBD2 covers 10 bases. For the CDR3, the DNA is TGTGCCAGCAGCCATCTTGTCGGGACTAGCGACTACGAGCAGTACTTC. Translating it yields CASSHLVGTSDYEQYF.